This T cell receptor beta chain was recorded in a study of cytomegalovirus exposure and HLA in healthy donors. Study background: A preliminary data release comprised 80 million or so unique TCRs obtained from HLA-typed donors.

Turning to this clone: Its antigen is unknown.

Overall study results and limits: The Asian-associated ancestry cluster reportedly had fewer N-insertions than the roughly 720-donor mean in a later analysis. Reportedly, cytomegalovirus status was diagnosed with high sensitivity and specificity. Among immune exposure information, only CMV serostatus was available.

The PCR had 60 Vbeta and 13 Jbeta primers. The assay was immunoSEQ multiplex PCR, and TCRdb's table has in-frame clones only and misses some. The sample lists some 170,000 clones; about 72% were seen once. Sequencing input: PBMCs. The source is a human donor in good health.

This chain's CDR3 is CASSLDLRGNEQFF. Written as DNA, the CDR3 is TGCGCCAGCAGCTTGGATTTACGGGGCAATGAGCAGTTCTTC. V is TRBV5-1 and J is TRBJ2-1; tentative D call: TRBD2 (5 bases). Germline V gene data show CDR1 as SGHRS and CDR2 as YFSETQ. This CDR3 has 14 residues. Trimming shortened V by 0 bases and J by 6 bases, and 10 bases separated the two germline ends.